The T cell receptor (beta chain) under discussion was sequenced for a study of shared clonotypes between healthy human individuals. Whole-study results and caveats: Rarefaction exposed incomplete sorted-subset sequencing despite large depth.

On sorted subsets, replicate PCRs used approximately 200 ng DNA, or some 28,000 T cell genomes. The repertoire was sequenced with immunoSEQ multiplex PCR; TCRdb's copy has only in-frame clones and lacks some. Of 800,000 to 1,200,000 clones in the sample, around 78% were seen once. The study enrolled healthy HIV-negative adults without recent acute infections or vaccinations as donors. The split of CD4+ cells yielded CD45RA+ naive and CD45RA-negative memory subsets. Note on this clone: Its antigen is unidentified.

With V trimmed by 5 bases and J by 0 bases, 4 bases remained unmatched. CDR3 length equals 15 residues. Germline V gene lookup returns CDR1 SGHNT and CDR2 YENEEA. This chain links TRBV11-3 with TRBJ2-3, with 8 bases aligning to TRBD2. Source material: memory CD4+ T cells from PBMCs. Subset: CD45RA-negative fraction. This clonotype originated in a man aged 18 to 30 in good health. Some clones in this sample may be carry-over from other donors' samples. The CDR3 is CASSHSGTSTDTQYF. The CDR3 DNA is TGTGCCAGCAGCCATAGCGGGACTAGCACAGATACGCAGTATTTT. The full variable domain, its missing parts supplied by reference TRBV11-3 and TRBJ2-3, is EAGVVQSPRYKIIEKKQPVAFWCNPISGHNTLYWYLQNLGQGPELLIRYENEEAVDDSQLPKDRFSAERLKGVDSTLKIQPAELGDSAVYLCASSHSGTSTDTQYFGPGTRLTVL.